This note documents a single TCR beta chain sequence. Its cognate antigen is unknown. The sample comes from a study of chemoradiotherapy in HPV16-positive cancers. Study-wide points: Only a couple of HPV16-positive patients supplied the functional HPV-specificity definition. Candidate HPV-specific clones and E7-related TCR motifs grew in tumor during treatment.

V trimming: 6 bases; J trimming: 5 bases; junction bases outside the gene matches: 7. The germline CDR1 and CDR2 sequences are SQVTM and ANQGSEA. The CDR3 length is 12 residues. TCRdb keeps only in-frame clones here, not all; method: immunoSEQ multiplex PCR. The sample includes 35,000 to 45,000 clones, more than 75% seen only once; the top ten take about 5.5%. The source material was blood, sampled from a patient who underwent chemoradiotherapy. The TCR sequence derives from a human donor with HPV-associated anogenital cancer. The rearrangement joins TRBV29-1 to TRBJ2-7; 7 bases match TRBD1. CDR3 sequence: CSVAIQGNEQYF. The DNA of the CDR3 is TGCAGCGTCGCGATACAGGGGAACGAGCAGTACTTC.